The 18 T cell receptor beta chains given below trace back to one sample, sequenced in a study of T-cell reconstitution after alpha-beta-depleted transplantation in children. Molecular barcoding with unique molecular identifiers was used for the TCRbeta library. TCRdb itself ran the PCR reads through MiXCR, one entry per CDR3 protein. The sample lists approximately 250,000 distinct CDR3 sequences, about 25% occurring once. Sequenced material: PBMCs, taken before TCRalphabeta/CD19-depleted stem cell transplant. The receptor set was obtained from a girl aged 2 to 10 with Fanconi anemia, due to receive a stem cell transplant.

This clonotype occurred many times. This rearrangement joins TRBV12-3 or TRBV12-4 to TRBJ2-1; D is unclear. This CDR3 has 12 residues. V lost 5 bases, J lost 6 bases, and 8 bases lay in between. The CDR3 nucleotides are TGTGCCAGCAGTGCCTCTAGCAATGAGCAGTTCTTC. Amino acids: CASSASSNEQFF.

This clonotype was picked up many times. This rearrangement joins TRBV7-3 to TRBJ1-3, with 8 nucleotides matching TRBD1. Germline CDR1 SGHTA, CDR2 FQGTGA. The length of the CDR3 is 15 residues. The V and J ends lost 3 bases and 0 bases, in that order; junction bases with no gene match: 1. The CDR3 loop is CASSLTGDSGNTIYF. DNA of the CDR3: TGTGCCAGCAGCTTGACAGGGGACTCTGGAAACACCATATATTTT.

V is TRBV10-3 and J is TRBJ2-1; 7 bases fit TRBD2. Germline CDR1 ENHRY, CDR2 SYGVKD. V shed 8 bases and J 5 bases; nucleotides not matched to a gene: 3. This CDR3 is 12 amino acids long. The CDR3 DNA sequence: TGTGCCATCGGACTAGGTAACAATGAGCAGTTCTTC. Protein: CAIGLGNNEQFF.

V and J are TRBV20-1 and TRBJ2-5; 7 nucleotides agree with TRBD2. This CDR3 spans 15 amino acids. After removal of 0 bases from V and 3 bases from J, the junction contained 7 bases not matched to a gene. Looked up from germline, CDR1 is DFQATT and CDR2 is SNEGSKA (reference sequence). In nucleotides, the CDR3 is TGCAGTGCTAGAGATATCGGGGGGTGGGAAGAGACCCAGTACTTC. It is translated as CSARDIGGWEETQYF.

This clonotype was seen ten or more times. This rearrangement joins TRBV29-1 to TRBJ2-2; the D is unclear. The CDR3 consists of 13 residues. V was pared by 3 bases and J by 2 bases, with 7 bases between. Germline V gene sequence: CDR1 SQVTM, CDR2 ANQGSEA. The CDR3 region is CSVDPLNTGELFF. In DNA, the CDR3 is TGCAGCGTTGATCCTCTAAACACCGGGGAGCTGTTTTTT.

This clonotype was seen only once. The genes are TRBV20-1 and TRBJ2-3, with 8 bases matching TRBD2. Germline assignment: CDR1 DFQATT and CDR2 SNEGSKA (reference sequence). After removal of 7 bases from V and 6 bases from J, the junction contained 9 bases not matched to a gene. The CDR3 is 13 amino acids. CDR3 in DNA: TGCAGTGTGCCGGGAGGGCGTGGGGATACGCAGTATTTT. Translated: CSVPGGRGDTQYF.

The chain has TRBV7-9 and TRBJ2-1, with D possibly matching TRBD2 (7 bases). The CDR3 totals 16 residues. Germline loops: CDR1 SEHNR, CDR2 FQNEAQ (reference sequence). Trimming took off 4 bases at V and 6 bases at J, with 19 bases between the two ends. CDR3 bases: TGTGCCAGCAGCTCAAATGGGGGGGGCCTCTTCAATGAGCAGTTCTTC. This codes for CASSSNGGGLFNEQFF.

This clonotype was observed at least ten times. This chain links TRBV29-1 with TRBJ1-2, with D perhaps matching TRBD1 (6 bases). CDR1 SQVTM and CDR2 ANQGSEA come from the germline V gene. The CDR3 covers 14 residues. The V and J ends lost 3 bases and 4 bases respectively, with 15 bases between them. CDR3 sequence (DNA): TGCAGCGTTGATCCGGGGGGCAGGGGCTATGGCTACACCTTC. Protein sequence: CSVDPGGRGYGYTF. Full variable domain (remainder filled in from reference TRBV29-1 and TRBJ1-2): SAVISQKPSRDICQRGTSLTIQCQVDSQVTMMFWYRQQPGQSLTLIATANQGSEATYESGFVIDKFPISRPNLTFSTLTVSNMSPEDSSIYLCSVDPGGRGYGYTFGSGTRLTVV.

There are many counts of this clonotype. CDR3 nucleotides: TGTGCCAGCAGTGGAGTTTACAATGAGCAGTTCTTC. This translates into CASSGVYNEQFF. The chain combines TRBV6-5 with TRBJ2-1, with D hard to call. CDR3 length: 12 residues. The V gene lost 5 bases and the J gene lost 4 bases, with 6 bases spanning the gap. The germline V gene has CDR1 MNHEY and CDR2 SVGAGI.

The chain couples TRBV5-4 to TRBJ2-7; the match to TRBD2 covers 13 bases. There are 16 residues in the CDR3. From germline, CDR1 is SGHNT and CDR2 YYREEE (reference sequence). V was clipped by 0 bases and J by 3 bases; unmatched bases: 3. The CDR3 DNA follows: TGTGCCAGCAGCTTGGATGGGACTAGCGGGATCTACGAGCAGTACTTC. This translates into CASSLDGTSGIYEQYF.

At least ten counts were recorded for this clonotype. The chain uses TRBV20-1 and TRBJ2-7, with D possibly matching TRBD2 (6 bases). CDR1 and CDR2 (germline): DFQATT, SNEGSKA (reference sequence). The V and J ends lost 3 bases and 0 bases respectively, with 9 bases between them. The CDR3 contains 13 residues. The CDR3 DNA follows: TGCAGTGCTAGGGACGGGGGCTCCTACGAGCAGTACTTC. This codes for CSARDGGSYEQYF.

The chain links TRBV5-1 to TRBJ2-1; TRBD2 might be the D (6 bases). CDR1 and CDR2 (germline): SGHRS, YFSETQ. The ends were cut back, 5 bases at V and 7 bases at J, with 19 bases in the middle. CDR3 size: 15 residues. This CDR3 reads CASRVTEGLGNEQFF. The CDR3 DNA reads TGCGCCAGCAGAGTGACGGAGGGCCTTGGGAATGAGCAGTTCTTC. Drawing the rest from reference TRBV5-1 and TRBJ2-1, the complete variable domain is KAGVTQTPRYLIKTRGQQVTLSCSPISGHRSVSWYQQTPGQGLQFLFEYFSETQRNKGNFPGRFSGRQFSNSRSEMNVSTLELGDSALYLCASRVTEGLGNEQFFGPGTRLTVL.

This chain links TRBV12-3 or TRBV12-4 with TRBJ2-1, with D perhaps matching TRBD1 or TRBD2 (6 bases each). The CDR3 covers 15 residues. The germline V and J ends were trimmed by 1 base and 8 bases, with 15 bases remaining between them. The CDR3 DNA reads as TGTGCCAGCAGTTTAGACAGGGAGGTCTGGCATGAGCAGTTCTTC. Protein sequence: CASSLDREVWHEQFF.

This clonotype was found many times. The CDR3 DNA is TGTGCCAGCAGTTTCGGCAGGGTGGGCTACGAGCAGTACTTC. The encoded protein is CASSFGRVGYEQYF. V gene TRBV12-3 or TRBV12-4 combines with J gene TRBJ2-7, with D tentatively TRBD1 (5 bases). With 3 bases removed from V and 3 bases from J, the gap between germline ends came to 12 bases. The CDR3 sequence is 14 residues long.

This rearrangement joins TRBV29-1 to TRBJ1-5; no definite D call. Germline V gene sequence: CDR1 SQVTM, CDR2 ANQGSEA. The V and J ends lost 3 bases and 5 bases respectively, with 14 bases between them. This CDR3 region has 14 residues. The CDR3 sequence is CSVDGGKADQPQHF. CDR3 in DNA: TGCAGCGTTGACGGCGGGAAAGCTGATCAGCCCCAGCATTTT.

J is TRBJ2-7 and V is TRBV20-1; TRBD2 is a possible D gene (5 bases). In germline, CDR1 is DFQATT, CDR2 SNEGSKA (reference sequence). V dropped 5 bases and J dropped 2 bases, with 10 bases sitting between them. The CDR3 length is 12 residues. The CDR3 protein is CSAGLKAYEQYF. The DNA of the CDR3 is TGCAGTGCTGGACTGAAAGCCTACGAGCAGTACTTC.

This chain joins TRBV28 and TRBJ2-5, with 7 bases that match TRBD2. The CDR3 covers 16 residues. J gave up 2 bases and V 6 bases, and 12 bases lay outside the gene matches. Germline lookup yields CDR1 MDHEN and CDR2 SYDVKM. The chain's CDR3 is CASSPWGGGLQETQYF. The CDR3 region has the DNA TGTGCCAGCAGCCCTTGGGGGGGGGGTTTACAAGAGACCCAGTACTTC.

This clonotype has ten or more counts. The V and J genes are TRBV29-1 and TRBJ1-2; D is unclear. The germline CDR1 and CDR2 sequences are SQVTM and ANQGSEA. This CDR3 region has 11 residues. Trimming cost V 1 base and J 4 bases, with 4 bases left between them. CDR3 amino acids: CSVEGSYGYTF. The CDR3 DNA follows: TGCAGCGTTGAAGGCAGCTATGGCTACACCTTC.